This TCR beta chain was documented in a study of shared clonotypes between healthy human individuals. The germline CDR1 and CDR2 sequences are SGHNT and YENEEA. V was clipped by 5 bases and J by 2 bases, with 9 bases between them. This CDR3 is built from 13 residues. The donors were all Caucasian adults (living in Nashville, Tennessee). Sequencing used immunoSEQ multiplex PCR; TCRdb keeps in-frame clones, though not all of them. The sample includes some 2,100,000 clones, approximately 96% of them seen just once. The receptor comes from a man aged 18-30 years in good health. The chain uses TRBV11-3 and TRBJ2-5; D gene unclear. Sequencing input: naive CD4+ T cells sorted from blood. Subset meaning: CD45RA+ positively selected. The DNA of the CDR3 is TGTGCCAGCAGCCCTCGGTGGCAAGAGACCCAGTACTTC. Translating gives CASSPRWQETQYF.